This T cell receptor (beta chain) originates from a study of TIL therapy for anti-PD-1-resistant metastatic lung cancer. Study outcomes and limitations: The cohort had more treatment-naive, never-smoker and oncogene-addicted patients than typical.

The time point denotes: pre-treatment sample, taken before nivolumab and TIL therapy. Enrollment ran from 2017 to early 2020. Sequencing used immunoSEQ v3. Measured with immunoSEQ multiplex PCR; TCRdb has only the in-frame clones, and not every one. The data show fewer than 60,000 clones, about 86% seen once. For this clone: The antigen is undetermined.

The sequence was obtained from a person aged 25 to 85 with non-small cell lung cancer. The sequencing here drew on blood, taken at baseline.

The CDR3 loop reads CSASGTLEQYF. In nucleotides, the CDR3 is TGCAGTGCTTCGGGTACCCTCGAGCAGTACTTC. V and J are TRBV20-1 and TRBJ2-7; unclear D gene. This CDR3 comprises 11 residues. The germline V gene encodes CDR1 DFQATT and CDR2 SNEGSKA (reference sequence). V dropped 5 bases and J dropped 6 bases, with 11 bases sitting between them.